This T cell receptor (beta chain) was documented in a study of blood T cell repertoires in COVID-19 (dated by TCRdb to 2019 to 2021). Looking at the study overall: Samples covering the acute and convalescent phases of COVID-19 were provided by collaborators in the United States, Italy and Spain. The sample metadata nearly always contained a de-identified subject ID, COVID-19 status, age in years and sex. The material from the prospective study consisted of cDNA or gDNA derived from T cells, B-cell-depleted T cells, or PBMCs. A freely available public database, intended as a resource for researchers studying the immune response to SARS-CoV-2, is where the repertoires were released. Samples were obtained from the ongoing ImmuneRACE study (first 160 participants) and from 1,254 subjects provided by 6 global collaborators. Where HLA class I and class II types were available, the types were taken from metadata supplied by the sample provider, not from assay-based typing. Subjects who had been exposed to COVID-19, were actively infected with it, or had recovered from it provided the deeply sampled blood TCRbeta repertoires that made up the dataset. The research as a whole found: Clinical and demographic metadata were provided uncurated, with the amount varying by source and participant.

The junction carries 18 bases between V and J, which are trimmed by 2 bases and 5 bases respectively. CDR1 and CDR2, looked up from the germline V gene, are MDHEN and SYDVKM. The CDR3 goes from the cysteine to the phenylalanine over 16 residues. Only the CDR3 part of the read is kept: 48 bases, read in frame from the first base. The collaborating institutions used their own protocols to collect whole blood in K2EDTA tubes. Collaborator samples were shipped for TCRbeta analysis as frozen whole blood, isolated PBMCs, or DNA extracted from either sample type. The immunoSEQ Assay, a bias-controlled multiplex PCR, was used to amplify TCRbeta CDR3 regions from genomic DNA. The original pipeline was this. Nucleated cell counts per sample were estimated from amplification of reference gene primers within the assay. Sequence reads were collapsed and filtered to measure the absolute abundance of every unique TCRbeta CDR3 rearrangement. Productive Simpson clonality was computed per sample as the square root of Simpson's diversity index over productive rearrangements. TCRdb carries this immuneACCESS record with in-frame sequences only. Its versions omit some clonotypes, under half of them owing to an unresolved V gene in the studies checked, with the rest unexplained. V, J and clone size derive from that table, while D and trimming were established from the DNA sequence. This sample lists roughly 110,000 clones; 80% were detected once. The top ten clonotypes cover roughly 4% of the sample.

As to this clone: The antigen this receptor binds is unknown. No much larger clone is present one base from it, and per-base qualities are unavailable.

The material sequenced was peripheral blood. The chain is encoded by TRBV28 joined to TRBJ1-1; D gene: possibly TRBD1, on 6 matching bases. The receptor was derived from a man in his 70s with acute or convalescent COVID-19. In nucleotide form, the sequence is TGTGCCAGCAGTTTACGGTTCGGCAGGGGTCGGACTGAAGCTTTCTTT. It translates as CASSLRFGRGRTEAFF. Joined to the reference TRBV28 and TRBJ1-1 proteins, this CDR3 gives the full variable domain: DVKVTQSSRYLVKRTGEKVFLECVQDMDHENMFWYRQDPGLGLRLIYFSYDVKMKEKGDIPEGYSVSREKKERFSLILESASTNQTSMYLCASSLRFGRGRTEAFFGQGTRLTVV.